The T cell receptor beta chain under discussion was sequenced for a study of STAT5B mutations in CD4+ large granular lymphocyte leukemia. Study context: Healthy donors showed HLA-associated enrichment of the CDR3 'QG' motif. Findings and limits, study-wide: Patient CD4-sorted repertoires looked more clonal than healthy CD4+ repertoires, even without putative leukemic clones. Without HLA matching, higher CD4+ than CD8+ T-LGLL clonality could reflect small sample size.

Controls came from buffy coats of healthy blood donors. About this clone itself: Its antigen is undetermined.

The table came from immunoSEQ multiplex PCR; TCRdb's copy has only in-frame clones and leaves some out. The profile covers approximately 21,000 clones, with about 79% appearing a single time and 0.4% to 0.45% taken by the ten largest. Sequenced material: CD4+ T cells from blood buffy coats. The clonotype was recovered from a human donor in good health.

CDR3 DNA sequence: TGTGCCAGCAGCGTAGGCCCAGGCGCCTCTAACTATGGCTACACCTTC. Protein sequence: CASSVGPGASNYGYTF. The J gene is TRBJ1-2, the V gene TRBV9; no clear D gene. Germline V gives CDR1 SGDLS, CDR2 YYNGEE. Trimming removed 0 bases from V and 0 bases from J, with 12 bases in between. The CDR3 runs to 16 residues.